The following is a T cell receptor beta chain sequence with its context. The antigen remains undetermined. The sample is drawn from a study of T cell clones after liver transplantation. Repertoires were generated with immunoSEQ multiplex PCR, while TCRdb's copy carries only in-frame clones and drops some. Of about 75,000 clones in the sample, 90% were seen once. CDR3 length: 14 amino acids. CDR1 is SGHNT and CDR2 is YENEEA in the germline V gene. With 2 bases removed from V and 0 bases from J, the gap between germline ends came to 7 bases. Study findings and constraints: In two subjects, few donor cells limited the measurable donor-reactive repertoire.

The V gene is TRBV11-3, the J gene TRBJ1-1; D unresolved. This sequence originates from a human donor who received a liver transplant. Specimen: CD4+ T cells from blood, collected before liver transplant. The CDR3 DNA reads as TGTGCCAGCAGCTTAAGACTGATGAACACTGAAGCTTTCTTT. Its translation is CASSLRLMNTEAFF.